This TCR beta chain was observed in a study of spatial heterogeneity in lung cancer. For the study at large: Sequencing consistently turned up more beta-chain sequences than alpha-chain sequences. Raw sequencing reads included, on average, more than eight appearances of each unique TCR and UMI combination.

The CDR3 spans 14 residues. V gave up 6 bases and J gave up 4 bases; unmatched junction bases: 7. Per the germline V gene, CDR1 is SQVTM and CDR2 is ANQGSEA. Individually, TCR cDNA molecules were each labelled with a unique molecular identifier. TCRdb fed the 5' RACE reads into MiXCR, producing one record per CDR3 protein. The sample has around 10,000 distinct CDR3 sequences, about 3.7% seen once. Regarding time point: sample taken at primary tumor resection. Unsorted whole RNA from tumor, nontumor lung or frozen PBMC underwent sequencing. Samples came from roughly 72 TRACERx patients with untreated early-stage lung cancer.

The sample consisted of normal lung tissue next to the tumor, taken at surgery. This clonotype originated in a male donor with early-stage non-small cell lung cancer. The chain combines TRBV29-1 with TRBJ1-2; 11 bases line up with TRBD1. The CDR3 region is CSVAGTGGIYGYTF. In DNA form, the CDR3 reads TGCAGCGTCGCCGGGACAGGGGGAATCTATGGCTACACCTTC.